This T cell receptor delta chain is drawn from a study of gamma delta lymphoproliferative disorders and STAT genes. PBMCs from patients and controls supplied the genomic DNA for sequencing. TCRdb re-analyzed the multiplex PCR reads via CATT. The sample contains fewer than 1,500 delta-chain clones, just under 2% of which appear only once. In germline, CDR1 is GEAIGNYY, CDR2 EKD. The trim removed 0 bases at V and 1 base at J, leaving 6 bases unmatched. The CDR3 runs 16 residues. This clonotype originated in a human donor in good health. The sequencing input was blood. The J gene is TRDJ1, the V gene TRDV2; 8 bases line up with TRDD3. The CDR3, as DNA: TGTGCCTGTGACACCGTGGGACTGGGGGGCACCGATAAACTCATCTTT. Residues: CACDTVGLGGTDKLIF.